A selection of T cell receptor beta chains follows, all from one sample in a study of T cells after yellow fever vaccination. Using its own MiXCR run on the 5' RACE reads, TCRdb lists one record per CDR3 protein. The table records fewer than 400,000 distinct CDR3 sequences, about 10% of them present only once. The sample in question was CD4+ T cells sorted from PBMCs, obtained 45 days after the yellow fever booster vaccination. The receptors here all came from a man aged 18 to 29 who received the YFV17D yellow fever vaccine. Both conserved end residues are part of each CDR3. A D gene is named only where the DNA matches it firmly. Part of the rows lack a size; the others show once, few, many or a class for expanded clones.

j_call: TRBJ2-1
clone_size: -
v_call: TRBV20-1
d_call: -
cdr3_length: 14
cdr3_aa: CSARDRLGLYEQFF
cdr3_nt: TGCAGTGCTAGAGATCGTCTAGGTCTCTATGAGCAGTTCTTC

j_call: TRBJ2-3
clone_size: -
v_call: TRBV14
d_call: -
cdr3_length: 16
cdr3_aa: CASSRGRQVITDTQYF
cdr3_nt: TGTGCCAGCAGCCGGGGTCGGCAGGTGATCACAGATACGCAGTATTTT

j_call: TRBJ2-1
clone_size: few
v_call: TRBV5-1
d_call: -
cdr3_length: 13
cdr3_aa: CASGEMTYNEQFF
cdr3_nt: TGCGCCAGCGGGGAAATGACCTACAATGAGCAGTTCTTC

j_call: TRBJ2-3
clone_size: many
v_call: TRBV5-1
d_call: TRBD2
cdr3_length: 16
cdr3_aa: CASSSIGTSGADTQYF
cdr3_nt: TGCGCCAGCAGCTCGATAGGGACTAGCGGAGCAGATACGCAGTATTTT

j_call: TRBJ1-2
clone_size: few
v_call: TRBV5-1
d_call: -
cdr3_length: 16
cdr3_aa: CASSLDWNRVVYGYTF
cdr3_nt: TGCGCCAGCAGCTTGGATTGGAACAGGGTGGTCTATGGCTACACCTTC

j_call: TRBJ2-5
clone_size: -
v_call: TRBV6-6
d_call: -
cdr3_length: 15
cdr3_aa: CASSYGGPGQETQYF
cdr3_nt: TGTGCCAGCAGTTACGGGGGGCCAGGCCAAGAGACCCAGTACTTC

j_call: TRBJ2-5
clone_size: -
v_call: TRBV5-1
d_call: TRBD1
cdr3_length: 15
cdr3_aa: CASSLVGDRGETQYF
cdr3_nt: TGCGCCAGCAGCTTGGTAGGGGACAGGGGGGAGACCCAGTACTTC

j_call: TRBJ1-4
clone_size: few
v_call: TRBV7-3
d_call: -
cdr3_length: 17
cdr3_aa: CASSLTGPAGGYEKLFF
cdr3_nt: TGTGCCAGCAGCTTAACGGGCCCCGCAGGTGGATATGAAAAACTGTTTTTT

j_call: TRBJ1-1
clone_size: few
v_call: TRBV10-2
d_call: -
cdr3_length: 15
cdr3_aa: CASSESRSGNTEAFF
cdr3_nt: TGCGCCAGCAGTGAGTCGAGGTCGGGGAACACTGAAGCTTTCTTT

j_call: TRBJ2-3
clone_size: -
v_call: TRBV5-5
d_call: TRBD1
cdr3_length: 15
cdr3_aa: CASSRGQADTDTQYF
cdr3_nt: TGTGCCAGCAGCCGAGGACAGGCGGACACAGATACGCAGTATTTT

j_call: TRBJ1-2
clone_size: many
v_call: TRBV7-9
d_call: TRBD1
cdr3_length: 13
cdr3_aa: CASSSDRGAGYTF
cdr3_nt: TGTGCCAGCAGCTCCGACAGGGGGGCAGGCTACACCTTC

j_call: TRBJ2-1
clone_size: few
v_call: TRBV20-1
d_call: TRBD2
cdr3_length: 14
cdr3_aa: CSASGGLAGVEQFF
cdr3_nt: TGCAGTGCTAGTGGGGGACTAGCGGGGGTTGAGCAGTTCTTC

j_call: TRBJ1-1
clone_size: few
v_call: TRBV7-2
d_call: -
cdr3_length: 14
cdr3_aa: CASSPSGGDTEAFF
cdr3_nt: TGTGCCAGCAGCCCCAGCGGGGGGGACACTGAAGCTTTCTTT

j_call: TRBJ1-3
clone_size: few
v_call: TRBV6-2/TRBV6-3
d_call: -
cdr3_length: 13
cdr3_aa: CASKGRGGNTIYF
cdr3_nt: TGTGCCAGCAAAGGACGTGGAGGAAACACCATATATTTT

j_call: TRBJ2-7
clone_size: many
v_call: TRBV18
d_call: -
cdr3_length: 12
cdr3_aa: CASSPDTYEQYF
cdr3_nt: TGTGCCAGCTCTCCTGACACATACGAGCAGTACTTC

j_call: TRBJ1-2
clone_size: few
v_call: TRBV6-1
d_call: -
cdr3_length: 12
cdr3_aa: CASSLTATGYTF
cdr3_nt: TGTGCCAGCAGTTTGACAGCGACAGGCTACACCTTC

j_call: TRBJ2-1
clone_size: few
v_call: TRBV12-3/TRBV12-4
d_call: TRBD2
cdr3_length: 14
cdr3_aa: CASTRGGAGNEQFF
cdr3_nt: TGTGCCAGCACGCGCGGGGGGGCAGGAAATGAGCAGTTCTTC

j_call: TRBJ2-3
clone_size: few
v_call: TRBV6-5
d_call: TRBD2
cdr3_length: 14
cdr3_aa: CASMTSGGPGTQYF
cdr3_nt: TGTGCCAGCATGACTAGCGGGGGCCCCGGTACGCAGTATTTT

j_call: TRBJ1-5
clone_size: -
v_call: TRBV19
d_call: -
cdr3_length: 14
cdr3_aa: CSSSRRARDQPQHF
cdr3_nt: TGTTCCAGTAGTAGGCGGGCCCGGGATCAGCCCCAGCATTTT

j_call: TRBJ2-2
clone_size: -
v_call: TRBV7-9
d_call: -
cdr3_length: 17
cdr3_aa: CASRLGGYRTNTGELFF
cdr3_nt: TGTGCCAGCAGATTAGGAGGGTATAGGACCAACACCGGGGAGCTGTTTTTT

j_call: TRBJ2-3
clone_size: -
v_call: TRBV7-6
d_call: -
cdr3_length: 14
cdr3_aa: CASSRDWVTDTQYF
cdr3_nt: TGTGCCAGCAGCCGGGACTGGGTCACAGATACGCAGTATTTT

j_call: TRBJ2-4
clone_size: few
v_call: TRBV6-1
d_call: TRBD2
cdr3_length: 18
cdr3_aa: CASSEARNSGGARNIQYF
cdr3_nt: TGTGCCAGCAGTGAAGCTCGTAATAGCGGGGGCGCTAGGAACATTCAGTACTTC

j_call: TRBJ2-5
clone_size: many
v_call: TRBV20-1
d_call: -
cdr3_length: 12
cdr3_aa: CSARRYQETQYF
cdr3_nt: TGCAGTGCTAGGCGCTACCAAGAGACCCAGTACTTC

j_call: TRBJ1-1
clone_size: many
v_call: TRBV7-9
d_call: -
cdr3_length: 13
cdr3_aa: CASSFLGQHEAFF
cdr3_nt: TGTGCCAGCAGCTTCCTCGGACAGCATGAAGCTTTCTTT

j_call: TRBJ2-3
clone_size: -
v_call: TRBV18
d_call: -
cdr3_length: 15
cdr3_aa: CASSPVGVRTDTQYF
cdr3_nt: TGTGCCAGCTCACCCGTCGGGGTCCGCACAGATACGCAGTATTTT

j_call: TRBJ1-5
clone_size: -
v_call: TRBV7-8
d_call: -
cdr3_length: 15
cdr3_aa: CASSPGVNLNQPQHF
cdr3_nt: TGTGCCAGCAGCCCAGGAGTGAATCTCAATCAGCCCCAGCATTTT

j_call: TRBJ2-3
clone_size: -
v_call: TRBV10-2
d_call: -
cdr3_length: 11
cdr3_aa: CARVTTDTQYF
cdr3_nt: TGCGCCAGAGTAACAACAGATACGCAGTATTTT

j_call: TRBJ1-2
clone_size: -
v_call: TRBV2
d_call: TRBD1
cdr3_length: 14
cdr3_aa: CASSVGTGAYGYTF
cdr3_nt: TGTGCCAGCAGTGTGGGGACAGGGGCCTATGGCTACACCTTC

j_call: TRBJ2-7
clone_size: -
v_call: TRBV19
d_call: -
cdr3_length: 12
cdr3_aa: CASSITGLEQYF
cdr3_nt: TGTGCCAGTAGTATCACGGGGCTCGAGCAGTACTTC

j_call: TRBJ2-1
clone_size: many
v_call: TRBV20-1
d_call: -
cdr3_length: 15
cdr3_aa: CSASGAHLAYNEQFF
cdr3_nt: TGCAGTGCTAGTGGGGCCCACTTGGCCTACAATGAGCAGTTCTTC

j_call: TRBJ1-1
clone_size: many
v_call: TRBV30
d_call: -
cdr3_length: 13
cdr3_aa: CAWSVQAGTEAFF
cdr3_nt: TGTGCCTGGAGTGTACAGGCGGGGACTGAAGCTTTCTTT

j_call: TRBJ2-3
clone_size: many
v_call: TRBV7-2
d_call: TRBD2
cdr3_length: 16
cdr3_aa: CASSNGGAVLTDTQYF
cdr3_nt: TGTGCCAGCAGCAACGGGGGGGCTGTCCTCACAGATACGCAGTATTTT

j_call: TRBJ2-1
clone_size: -
v_call: TRBV18
d_call: -
cdr3_length: 15
cdr3_aa: CASSPPGKGGSEQFF
cdr3_nt: TGTGCCAGCTCACCACCGGGAAAGGGGGGGAGTGAGCAGTTCTTC

j_call: TRBJ1-2
clone_size: -
v_call: TRBV4-3
d_call: -
cdr3_length: 14
cdr3_aa: CASSQDAQGGGYTF
cdr3_nt: TGCGCCAGCAGCCAAGATGCACAGGGCGGTGGCTACACCTTC

j_call: TRBJ2-7
clone_size: few
v_call: TRBV4-1
d_call: -
cdr3_length: 17
cdr3_aa: CASSQEPSRQYTYEQYF
cdr3_nt: TGCGCCAGCAGCCAAGAGCCTTCCCGACAGTATACCTACGAGCAGTACTTC

j_call: TRBJ2-3
clone_size: -
v_call: TRBV29-1
d_call: TRBD1
cdr3_length: 13
cdr3_aa: CSVELQGTDTQYF
cdr3_nt: TGCAGCGTTGAATTACAGGGGACAGATACGCAGTATTTT

j_call: TRBJ2-7
clone_size: few
v_call: TRBV27
d_call: -
cdr3_length: 12
cdr3_aa: CASSFSFGEQYF
cdr3_nt: TGTGCCAGCAGTTTTTCGTTTGGCGAGCAGTACTTC

j_call: TRBJ2-1
clone_size: many
v_call: TRBV20-1
d_call: -
cdr3_length: 13
cdr3_aa: CSVPPLSYNEQFF
cdr3_nt: TGCAGTGTACCACCTCTCTCCTACAATGAGCAGTTCTTC

j_call: TRBJ1-2
clone_size: -
v_call: TRBV29-1
d_call: -
cdr3_length: 14
cdr3_aa: CSVDLGKGYYGYTF
cdr3_nt: TGCAGCGTTGATCTCGGGAAGGGTTACTATGGCTACACCTTC

j_call: TRBJ1-2
clone_size: -
v_call: TRBV7-7
d_call: -
cdr3_length: 17
cdr3_aa: CASSLAVGTPLVYGYTF
cdr3_nt: TGTGCTAGCAGCTTAGCGGTCGGGACACCACTTGTCTATGGCTACACCTTC

j_call: TRBJ2-1
clone_size: few
v_call: TRBV6-5
d_call: TRBD1
cdr3_length: 15
cdr3_aa: CASRQTGTGLNEQFF
cdr3_nt: TGTGCCAGCAGACAAACCGGGACAGGGTTGAATGAGCAGTTCTTC

j_call: TRBJ2-1
clone_size: -
v_call: TRBV3-1
d_call: -
cdr3_length: 16
cdr3_aa: CASSQNLGGSYNEQFF
cdr3_nt: TGTGCCAGCAGCCAAAATTTGGGGGGCTCCTACAATGAGCAGTTCTTC

j_call: TRBJ2-2
clone_size: -
v_call: TRBV6-5
d_call: TRBD1
cdr3_length: 15
cdr3_aa: CASTLTGVGSGELFF
cdr3_nt: TGTGCCAGCACCCTGACAGGGGTCGGGAGCGGGGAGCTGTTTTTT

j_call: TRBJ2-1
clone_size: -
v_call: TRBV5-1
d_call: -
cdr3_length: 15
cdr3_aa: CASSGRLRGYNEQFF
cdr3_nt: TGCGCCAGCAGCGGACGCCTACGGGGTTACAATGAGCAGTTCTTC

j_call: TRBJ2-4
clone_size: few
v_call: TRBV25-1
d_call: -
cdr3_length: 14
cdr3_aa: CASRAGDRGNIQYF
cdr3_nt: TGTGCCAGCAGGGCTGGCGACCGAGGAAACATTCAGTACTTC

j_call: TRBJ2-1
clone_size: -
v_call: TRBV4-2
d_call: -
cdr3_length: 14
cdr3_aa: CASSSVGSNNEQFF
cdr3_nt: TGTGCCAGCAGCTCAGTGGGCTCCAACAATGAGCAGTTCTTC

j_call: TRBJ2-5
clone_size: few
v_call: TRBV10-3
d_call: -
cdr3_length: 14
cdr3_aa: CAISEPAKGETQYF
cdr3_nt: TGTGCCATCAGTGAGCCGGCTAAGGGGGAGACCCAGTACTTC

j_call: TRBJ2-1
clone_size: few
v_call: TRBV11-2
d_call: TRBD2
cdr3_length: 12
cdr3_aa: CASGLVHNEQFF
cdr3_nt: TGTGCCAGTGGACTAGTTCACAATGAGCAGTTCTTC

j_call: TRBJ2-1
clone_size: -
v_call: TRBV7-9
d_call: TRBD2
cdr3_length: 15
cdr3_aa: CASSHLAGRYNEQFF
cdr3_nt: TGTGCCAGCAGCCACCTAGCGGGGCGATACAATGAGCAGTTCTTC

j_call: TRBJ2-1
clone_size: few
v_call: TRBV18
d_call: TRBD1
cdr3_length: 15
cdr3_aa: CASSQQGNVFDEQFF
cdr3_nt: TGTGCCAGCTCACAACAGGGGAACGTTTTCGATGAGCAGTTCTTC

j_call: TRBJ2-3
clone_size: few
v_call: TRBV5-1
d_call: TRBD2
cdr3_length: 17
cdr3_aa: CASSLGRGTSNLDTQYF
cdr3_nt: TGCGCCAGCAGCTTAGGCCGGGGGACTAGTAATCTAGATACGCAGTATTTT

j_call: TRBJ1-2
clone_size: -
v_call: TRBV6-5
d_call: -
cdr3_length: 12
cdr3_aa: CASSLNGYGYTF
cdr3_nt: TGTGCCAGCAGCCTTAACGGGTATGGCTACACCTTC

j_call: TRBJ2-7
clone_size: many
v_call: TRBV5-1
d_call: -
cdr3_length: 14
cdr3_aa: CASSRTASSYEQYF
cdr3_nt: TGCGCCAGCAGTCGGACAGCGAGCTCCTACGAGCAGTACTTC

j_call: TRBJ1-1
clone_size: -
v_call: TRBV5-1
d_call: -
cdr3_length: 13
cdr3_aa: CASQFEGGTEAFF
cdr3_nt: TGCGCCAGCCAGTTTGAAGGGGGCACTGAAGCTTTCTTT

j_call: TRBJ2-7
clone_size: many
v_call: TRBV25-1
d_call: TRBD2
cdr3_length: 14
cdr3_aa: CASSEYGGINEQYF
cdr3_nt: TGTGCCAGCAGTGAATACGGGGGGATCAACGAGCAGTACTTC